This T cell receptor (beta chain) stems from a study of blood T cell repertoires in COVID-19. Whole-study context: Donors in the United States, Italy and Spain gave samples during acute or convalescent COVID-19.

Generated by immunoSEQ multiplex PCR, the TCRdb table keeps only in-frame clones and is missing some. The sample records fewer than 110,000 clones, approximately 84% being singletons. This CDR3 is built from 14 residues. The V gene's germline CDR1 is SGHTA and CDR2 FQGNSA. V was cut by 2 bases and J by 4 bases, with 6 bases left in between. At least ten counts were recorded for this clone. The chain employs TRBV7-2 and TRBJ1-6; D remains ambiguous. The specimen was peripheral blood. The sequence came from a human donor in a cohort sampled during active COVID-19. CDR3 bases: TGTGCCAGCAGCTTACTAACTTATAATTCACCCCTCCACTTT. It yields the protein CASSLLTYNSPLHF.